These 5 T cell receptor beta chains share one sample of origin, sequenced in a study of immune heterogeneity within non-small cell lung tumors. Bulk tumor genomic DNA served as template, at roughly 600 ng per sample. Each primary tumor yielded several biopsies, collected far apart from one another at surgery. Before undergoing curative surgery, patients had newly diagnosed non-small cell lung cancer that was untreated. A multiplex PCR containing 32 V primers and 13 J primers was used to amplify TCR beta CDR3. TCRdb independently ran MiXCR on the multiplex PCR reads; one entry per CDR3 protein. Altogether over 5,000 distinct CDR3 sequences are present, 21% being singletons, with the ten largest covering almost 10%. Specimen: lung tumor tissue. These receptors all come from a woman in her sixties with non-small cell lung cancer.

This clonotype is medium-sized by share. The chain couples TRBV9 to TRBJ2-3; D is perhaps TRBD2 (5 bases). The germline V gene encodes CDR1 SGDLS and CDR2 YYNGEE. Between the trimmed V and J ends, which lost 4 bases and 0 bases, there was a span of 15 bases. The CDR3 covers 16 residues. The CDR3 here is CASSPGLASSTDTQYF. The CDR3, as DNA: TGTGCCAGCAGCCCAGGTTTAGCGTCTAGCACAGATACGCAGTATTTT.

J is TRBJ2-5 and V is TRBV28; 10 nucleotides agree with TRBD1. The length of the CDR3 is 15 residues. Germline V gives CDR1 MDHEN, CDR2 SYDVKM. Trimming removed 4 bases from V and 4 bases from J; junction bases left unmatched: 6. The CDR3 sequence: CASSSSDRGLETQYF. DNA of the CDR3: TGTGCCAGCAGTTCCTCCGACAGGGGGCTAGAGACCCAGTACTTC.

By frequency in the sample, this clonotype is large. V is TRBV15 and J is TRBJ2-7; 14 nucleotides agree with TRBD2. Per germline, CDR1 LNHNV and CDR2 YYDKDF (reference sequence). This CDR3 comprises 16 residues. V lost 3 bases, J lost 4 bases, and 5 bases stayed unmatched. The CDR3 DNA sequence: TGTGCCACCAGCAGGGGACTAGCGGGAGATGTTTACGAGCAGTACTTC. Translated: CATSRGLAGDVYEQYF.

On this clonotype: The junction departs from germline at one end; a sequencing error may be responsible. The chain has TRBV3-1 and TRBJ1-1; D possibly corresponds to TRBD1 (6 bases). The V gene's germline CDR1 is LGHDT and CDR2 YNNKEL (reference sequence). This CDR3 region has 12 residues. The CDR3 sequence is CASSQLGQIVVF. The CDR3 DNA sequence: TGTGCCAGCAGCCAGCTCGGACAGATAGTGGTCTTT.

The genes are TRBV6-1 and TRBJ2-7; D may be TRBD2 (6 bases). The CDR3 runs to 12 residues. Germline V gives CDR1 MNHNS, CDR2 SASEGT. V was trimmed by 11 bases and J by 3 bases, leaving 14 bases between them. CDR3 sequence: CAAKGGLYEQYF. CDR3 in DNA: TGTGCCGCCAAGGGAGGCCTCTACGAGCAGTACTTC.